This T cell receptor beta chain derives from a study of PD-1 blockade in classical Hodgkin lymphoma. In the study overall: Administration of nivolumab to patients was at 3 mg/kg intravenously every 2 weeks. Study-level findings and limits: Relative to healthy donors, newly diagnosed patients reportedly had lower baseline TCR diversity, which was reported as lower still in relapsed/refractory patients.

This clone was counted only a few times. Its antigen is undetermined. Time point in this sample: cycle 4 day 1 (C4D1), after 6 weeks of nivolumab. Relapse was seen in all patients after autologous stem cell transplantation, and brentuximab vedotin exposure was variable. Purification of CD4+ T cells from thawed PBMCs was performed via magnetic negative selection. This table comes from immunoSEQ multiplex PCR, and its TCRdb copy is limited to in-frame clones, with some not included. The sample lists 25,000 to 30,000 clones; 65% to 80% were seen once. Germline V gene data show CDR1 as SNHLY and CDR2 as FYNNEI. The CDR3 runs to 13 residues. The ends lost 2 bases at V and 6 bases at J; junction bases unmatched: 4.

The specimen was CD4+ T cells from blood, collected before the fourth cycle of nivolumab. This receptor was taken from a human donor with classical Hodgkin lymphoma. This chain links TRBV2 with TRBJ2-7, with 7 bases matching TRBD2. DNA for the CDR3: TGTGCCAGCAGTGAAATTGGGAGGGTCGAGCAGTACTTC. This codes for CASSEIGRVEQYF.